This passage covers 27 T cell receptor beta chains from one sample sequenced in a study of blood T cell repertoires in COVID-19. The protocol was immunoSEQ multiplex PCR, while the TCRdb copy is restricted to in-frame clones and leaves out a portion. The sample records under 300,000 clones, about 80% being singletons. Sequencing input: peripheral blood. The receptors were sampled from a woman in her 50s who had recovered from COVID-19.

This sequence joins TRBV10-3 and TRBJ1-2; 7 bases line up with TRBD1. Trimming removed 2 bases from V and 1 base from J; junction bases left unmatched: 7. CDR1 and CDR2 from the germline V gene are ENHRY and SYGVKD. This CDR3 has 16 amino acids. The CDR3 region is CAISEDPGQSNYGYTF. CDR3 bases: TGTGCCATCAGTGAGGATCCGGGACAGAGTAACTATGGCTACACCTTC.

V and J are TRBV28 and TRBJ1-6; D not certain. This CDR3 is built from 13 residues. Germline CDR1 and CDR2: MDHEN and SYDVKM. Trimming cost V 6 bases and J 5 bases, with 8 bases left between them. The CDR3 reads CASRSEDNSPLHF. The DNA of the CDR3 is TGTGCCAGCAGGTCGGAGGATAATTCACCCCTCCACTTT.

This clone has a count of ten or more. The chain is built from TRBV11-2 and TRBJ1-5, with 7 bases identical to TRBD1. Trimming at V came to 5 bases and at J to 3 bases, leaving 7 bases not matched to a gene. Germline CDR1 SGHAT, CDR2 FQNNGV. The CDR3 is 15 residues long. In DNA form, the CDR3 reads TGTGCCAGCAGCCATGGACAGGCAGACAATCAGCCCCAGCATTTT. Its translation: CASSHGQADNQPQHF.

The V and J genes are TRBV5-8 and TRBJ1-5, with a tentative D call TRBD1 (5 bases). The germline V gene encodes CDR1 SGHTS and CDR2 YDEGEE. V was pared by 4 bases and J by 4 bases, with 18 bases between. The CDR3 runs 16 residues. The chain's CDR3 is CASSRDGGDGNQPQHF. The CDR3 DNA follows: TGTGCCAGCAGCAGGGACGGAGGGGACGGGAATCAGCCCCAGCATTTT.

This clone was recorded once. J is TRBJ2-5 and V is TRBV28; D is uncertain. The CDR3 contains 14 residues. Trimming removed 7 bases at V and 0 bases at J, with 12 bases between. Germline CDR1 is MDHEN and CDR2 is SYDVKM. The CDR3 nucleotides are TGTGCCAGCACCCAAAGCCCCAACCAAGAGACCCAGTACTTC. This gives the protein CASTQSPNQETQYF.

V gene TRBV4-1 combines with J gene TRBJ2-4, with 9 bases matching TRBD1. Germline V gene data show CDR1 as MGHRA and CDR2 as YSYEKL. V shed 7 bases, J shed 7 bases, and the junction held 14 bases outside the gene matches. The CDR3 is 16 amino acids. For the CDR3, the DNA is TGCGCCAGCACCTCCTCCGGGGACAGGGATCTTAACATTCAGTACTTC. Its protein product is CASTSSGDRDLNIQYF.

The rearrangement links TRBV6-2 or TRBV6-3 to TRBJ1-2, with TRBD1 matching 7 bases. The CDR3 sequence is 14 residues long. Germline lookup yields CDR1 MNHEY and CDR2 SVGEGT. V was clipped by 5 bases and J by 3 bases; unmatched bases: 6. DNA of the CDR3: TGTGCCAGCAGTCAAGACAGGGACTACTATGGCTACACCTTC. Translating gives CASSQDRDYYGYTF.

The chain carries TRBV6-5 and TRBJ1-6; weak D call: TRBD1 (6 bases). The CDR3 spans 15 residues. V was clipped by 5 bases and J by 7 bases, with 15 bases between them. Germline CDR1 reads MNHEY; CDR2 reads SVGAGI. CDR3 bases: TGTGCCAGCAGTCCCAGGGGAGCTGGAAATTCACCCCTCCACTTT. Its translation is CASSPRGAGNSPLHF.

The V gene is TRBV11-3, the J gene TRBJ1-6; D unclear. Trimming removed 0 bases at V and 10 bases at J, with 16 bases between. Germline CDR1 reads SGHNT; CDR2 reads YENEEA. This CDR3 comprises 16 residues. The CDR3: CASSLDRPLSRSPLHF. The CDR3 DNA is TGTGCCAGCAGCTTAGATAGGCCCCTCAGCAGGTCACCCCTCCACTTT.

In this sample, this clone turned up a few times. This chain connects TRBV11-3 to TRBJ2-1; 11 bases agree with TRBD2. CDR1 is SGHNT, CDR2 YENEEA, per germline. Trimming removed 0 bases from V and 0 bases from J; junction bases left unmatched: 7. This CDR3 is built from 19 residues. CDR3 protein: CASSLESSGGPRSYNEQFF. As DNA, the CDR3 is TGTGCCAGCAGCTTAGAATCTAGCGGGGGGCCCCGCTCCTACAATGAGCAGTTCTTC.

In this sample, this clone turned up a few times. The genes are TRBV4-1 and TRBJ1-2; 8 bases map to TRBD1. J was trimmed by 6 bases and V by 1 base; bases with no gene match: 7. The CDR3 consists of 15 residues. CDR1 is MGHRA and CDR2 is YSYEKL in the germline V gene. The CDR3 nucleotides read TGCGCCAGCAGCCAAGGGTCAGGGGGCTTCAATGGCTACACCTTC. Protein: CASSQGSGGFNGYTF.

V gene TRBV3-1 (or the pseudogene TRBV3-2) combines with J gene TRBJ2-1; maybe TRBD2 (6 bases). This CDR3 has 14 amino acids. The V and J ends lost 4 bases and 12 bases respectively, with 19 bases between them. The germline V gene encodes CDR1 LGHDT and CDR2 YNNKEL (reference sequence). The CDR3 loop is CASSLSSAHGGQFF. DNA for the CDR3: TGTGCCAGCAGCCTATCGAGCGCCCACGGGGGGCAGTTCTTC.

This clone occurred a few times. This chain uses TRBV6-5 with TRBJ1-6, with 8 bases fitting TRBD1. The CDR3 sequence is 15 residues long. V dropped 5 bases and J dropped 5; count of bases not matched to a gene: 5. Germline V CDR1 and CDR2: MNHEY, SVGAGI. The CDR3 sequence is CASSPTGENNSPLHF. For the CDR3, the DNA is TGTGCCAGCAGTCCGACAGGGGAAAATAATTCACCCCTCCACTTT.

The chain links TRBV19 to TRBJ2-1; 10 bases fit TRBD2. The V gene's germline CDR1 is LNHDA and CDR2 SQIVND (reference sequence). J gave up 4 bases and V 4 bases, and 4 bases lay outside the gene matches. This CDR3 has 15 amino acids. The CDR3 spells CASSNLAGAYNEQFF. DNA of the CDR3: TGTGCCAGTAGTAACCTAGCGGGAGCTTACAATGAGCAGTTCTTC.

A single count supports this clone. V is TRBV18 and J is TRBJ2-1; 10 bases align to TRBD2. The V gene end was trimmed by 3 bases and the J gene end by 0 bases; junction bases not matched to a gene: 5. CDR1 KGHSH and CDR2 LQKENI come from the germline V gene. The CDR3 is 17 amino acids. The CDR3 DNA sequence: TGTGCCAGCTCACCGACACTAGCGGGGAGCTCCTACAATGAGCAGTTCTTC. Translated: CASSPTLAGSSYNEQFF.

The DNA for the CDR3 is TGTGCCAGCAGCATCGACAGGGGGCGGTACGAGCAGTACTTC. Its protein product is CASSIDRGRYEQYF. The chain uses TRBV5-4 and TRBJ2-7; TRBD1 aligns across 10 bases. Germline-derived CDR1 and CDR2 are SGHNT and YYREEE (reference sequence). The CDR3 totals 14 residues. Trimming cost V 4 bases and J 4 bases; bases outside gene matches: 5. Complete variable domain (other parts from reference TRBV5-4 and TRBJ2-7): ETGVTQSPTHLIKTRGQQVTLRCSSQSGHNTVSWYQQALGQGPQFIFQYYREEENGRGNFPPRFSGLQFPNYSSELNVNALELDDSALYLCASSIDRGRYEQYFGPGTRLTVT.

V and J are TRBV7-9 and TRBJ1-5; D unclear. Germline V gene lookup returns CDR1 SEHNR and CDR2 FQNEAQ (reference sequence). Deletions cut 4 bases from V and 2 bases from J, with 9 bases between. The CDR3 is 14 amino acids. DNA for the CDR3: TGTGCCAGCAGCTCGAACTCGGGCAATCAGCCCCAGCATTTT. Its protein is CASSSNSGNQPQHF.

The rearrangement joins TRBV19 to TRBJ2-5; D is possibly TRBD2 (6 bases). The CDR3 runs to 15 residues. V lost 7 bases to trimming and J lost 4 bases, with 19 bases between them. Germline CDR1 and CDR2: LNHDA and SQIVND (reference sequence). CDR3 amino acids: CASKLDPGLPETQYF. CDR3 nucleotides: TGTGCCAGTAAACTCGATCCGGGACTCCCAGAGACCCAGTACTTC.

This rearrangement joins TRBV16 to TRBJ1-1; possible D gene TRBD1, 6 bases. From germline, CDR1 is KGHSY and CDR2 FQNENV. The V and J ends lost 3 bases and 1 base respectively, with 12 bases between them. This CDR3 region has 15 residues. Written as DNA, the CDR3 is TGTGCCAGCAGCCAGTTCCAGACAGGGAACACTGAAGCTTTCTTT. It translates to CASSQFQTGNTEAFF.

The chain has TRBV9 and TRBJ1-5; D not certain. The CDR3 has 14 amino acids. Trimming shortened V by 0 bases and J by 6 bases, and 10 bases separated the two germline ends. Germline V gives CDR1 SGDLS, CDR2 YYNGEE. The CDR3 DNA reads TGTGCCAGCAGCGTAGGGCAGGTTGGTCAGCCCCAGCATTTT. It yields the protein CASSVGQVGQPQHF.

The V gene is TRBV27, the J gene TRBJ2-7; D is possibly TRBD2 (6 bases). The CDR3 runs to 15 residues. Germline CDR1 is MNHEY and CDR2 is SMNVEV (reference sequence). Trimming pared 5 bases from V and 2 bases from J, leaving 16 bases between. The CDR3 bases are TGTGCCAGCAGTCCCTTCGCACTAGCAACCTACGAGCAGTACTTC. It translates to CASSPFALATYEQYF.

This chain connects TRBV16 to TRBJ1-5; D remains ambiguous. The germline V gene encodes CDR1 KGHSY and CDR2 FQNENV. The V end was cut by 0 bases, the J end by 0 bases, with 6 bases between. This CDR3 is built from 15 residues. The chain's CDR3 is CASSQSTFSNQPQHF. Written as DNA, the CDR3 is TGTGCCAGCAGCCAATCGACATTTAGCAATCAGCCCCAGCATTTT.

The rearrangement joins TRBV5-1 to TRBJ1-6; 8 nucleotides align to TRBD1. CDR3 length equals 16 residues. Germline CDR1 SGHRS, CDR2 YFSETQ. V shed 2 bases, J shed 6 bases, and the junction held 7 bases outside the gene matches. The DNA of the CDR3 is TGCGCCAGCAGCTTCGCAGGGGGCGCGTCTAATTCACCCCTCCACTTT. Amino acids: CASSFAGGASNSPLHF.

The sample holds one count of this clone. The chain uses TRBV19 and TRBJ2-7; 7 bases are shared with TRBD2. CDR3 length: 13 amino acids. Trimming removed 7 bases from V and 6 bases from J; junction bases left unmatched: 9. The germline V gene has CDR1 LNHDA and CDR2 SQIVND (reference sequence). The CDR3, as DNA: TGTGCCAGTACCCCCGGCCCGGGGGGCGAGCAGTACTTC. Translating it yields CASTPGPGGEQYF.

This chain joins TRBV7-2 and TRBJ2-5, with TRBD2 identical over 7 bases. V shed 7 bases, J shed 5 bases, and the junction held 13 bases outside the gene matches. The germline V gene encodes CDR1 SGHTA and CDR2 FQGNSA. The CDR3 sequence is 15 residues long. In nucleotides, the CDR3 is TGTGCCAGCACCCTTCCAGGGAGGGCTGCGGAGACCCAGTACTTC. Encoded protein: CASTLPGRAAETQYF. Filled out from reference TRBV7-2 and TRBJ2-5, the complete variable domain reads GAGVSQSPSNKVTEKGKDVELRCDPISGHTALYWYRQSLGQGLEFLIYFQGNSAPDKSGLPSDRFSAERTGGSVSTLTIQRTQQEDSAVYLCASTLPGRAAETQYFGPGTRLLVL.

The V and J genes are TRBV19 and TRBJ2-1; 14 positions agree with TRBD2. V was clipped by 2 bases and J by 7 bases; unmatched bases: 7. CDR3 size: 17 residues. Per the germline V gene, CDR1 is LNHDA and CDR2 is SQIVND (reference sequence). CDR3 in amino acids: CASSIRGTSGSWNEQFF. The CDR3 nucleotides read TGTGCCAGTAGTATACGGGGGACTAGCGGGAGTTGGAATGAGCAGTTCTTC.

This sequence joins TRBV27 and TRBJ2-3, with 7 bases aligning to TRBD2. The germline gives CDR1 MNHEY, CDR2 SMNVEV (reference sequence). V trimming: 2 bases; J trimming: 4 bases; junction bases outside the gene matches: 12. The CDR3 is made up of 17 amino acids. The CDR3: CASSLGQRVAGSDTQYF. CDR3 in DNA: TGTGCCAGCAGTTTAGGGCAGAGGGTAGCGGGTTCAGATACGCAGTATTTT.